This TCR beta chain came from a study of CD8 T cells in Susac syndrome. Blood CD8+ and CD4+ T cells underwent high-throughput TCR beta sequencing. Random hexamers were used to reverse transcribe an amount of about 0.5 to 1 ug RNA. Multiplex PCR with immunoSEQ amplified the TCR beta CDR3 across 54 Vbeta and 13 Jbeta. TCRdb re-analysed the immunoSEQ multiplex PCR reads in MiXCR, keeping a single row per CDR3 protein. The sample lists 350,000 to 550,000 distinct CDR3 sequences; approximately 85% were seen once. Input material: CD8+ T cells from PBMCs. This TCR was recovered from a human donor with multiple sclerosis.

CDR3 sequence: CSAREQGGLAGANVLTF. Written as DNA, the CDR3 is TGCAGTGCTAGAGAGCAGGGGGGTTTAGCTGGGGCCAACGTCCTGACTTTC. J is TRBJ2-6 and V is TRBV20-1, with D tentatively TRBD1 (7 bases). CDR3 length: 17 residues. In germline, CDR1 is DFQATT, CDR2 SNEGSKA (reference sequence). Trimming removed 0 bases from V and 2 bases from J, with 14 bases in between.